This TCR beta chain was obtained from a study of shared clonotypes between healthy human individuals. This clone was picked up one time. Deep-level running was used for the assay. The protocol was immunoSEQ multiplex PCR, while the TCRdb copy is restricted to in-frame clones and leaves out a portion. The data show around 510,000 clones, around 78% seen once. There are 13 residues in the CDR3. V dropped 3 bases and J dropped 2 bases, with 7 bases sitting between them. The germline V gene has CDR1 MDHEN and CDR2 SYDVKM. The donors, all of them Caucasian adults, lived in Nashville, Tennessee. The chain carries TRBV28 and TRBJ1-1, with D unresolved. The sequence derives from a middle-aged woman in good health. Some clones in this sample may be carry-over from other donors' samples. Source material: PBMCs. The CDR3 DNA reads TGTGCCAGCAGTTTGGATGTTAACACTGAAGCTTTCTTT. This gives the protein CASSLDVNTEAFF. Filled out from reference TRBV28 and TRBJ1-1, the complete variable domain reads DVKVTQSSRYLVKRTGEKVFLECVQDMDHENMFWYRQDPGLGLRLIYFSYDVKMKEKGDIPEGYSVSREKKERFSLILESASTNQTSMYLCASSLDVNTEAFFGQGTRLTVV.